This is a list of T cell receptor beta chains from one sample in a study of shared clonotypes between healthy human individuals. Repertoires were generated with immunoSEQ multiplex PCR, while TCRdb's copy carries only in-frame clones and drops some. The sample lists approximately 980,000 clones; 76% were seen once. Sequenced material: memory CD4+ T cells sorted from blood. The origin of the receptors is a man between 18 and 35 years old in good health. The CDR3 runs from the conserved cysteine through the conserved F or W. D genes are given only for firm matches. The listing skips clone size in some rows; elsewhere it reads once, few, many or a size class.

clone size	V gene	J gene	CDR3 length	D gene	CDR3 protein	CDR3 DNA
.	TRBV4-1	TRBJ1-3	16	.	CASSQEVAGRGNTIYF	TGCGCCAGCAGCCAAGAAGTAGCAGGGAGAGGAAACACCATATATTTT
.	TRBV6-1	TRBJ1-6	16	TRBD1	CASSEALDRPTSPLHF	TGTGCCAGCAGTGAAGCGCTGGACAGGCCAACCTCACCCCTCCACTTT
once	TRBV7-2	TRBJ2-7	12	.	CASSLESYEQYF	TGTGCCAGCAGCTTAGAGTCTTACGAGCAGTACTTC
few	TRBV29-1	TRBJ1-2	11	.	CSVGGANGYTF	TGCAGCGTTGGGGGGGCGAATGGCTACACCTTC
once	TRBV6-5	TRBJ2-1	15	TRBD2	CASSSVLAGLAEQFF	TGTGCCAGCAGTTCCGTACTAGCGGGGCTAGCTGAGCAGTTCTTC
.	TRBV5-4	TRBJ1-2	17	TRBD1	CASSPDRGALSYYGYTF	TGTGCCAGCAGCCCCGACAGGGGGGCTTTGTCGTACTATGGCTACACCTTC
.	TRBV10-3	TRBJ2-1	16	TRBD2	CAISETFSGSYNEQFF	TGTGCCATCAGTGAAACGTTTAGCGGGTCCTACAATGAGCAGTTCTTC
.	TRBV30	TRBJ2-3	16	TRBD2	CAWSEVAGGRGDTQYF	TGTGCCTGGAGTGAGGTAGCGGGGGGCCGGGGAGATACGCAGTATTTT
few	TRBV15	TRBJ2-6	18	TRBD1	CATSRDRDISRGANVLTF	TGTGCCACCAGCAGGGACAGGGATATTTCGAGGGGGGCCAACGTCCTGACTTTC
once	TRBV9	TRBJ1-2	16	.	CASSLAHRGGSAGYTF	TGTGCCAGCAGCCTAGCCCATCGAGGTGGTTCCGCCGGCTACACCTTC
once	TRBV7-2	TRBJ2-5	14	.	CASSLPGGGKTQYF	TGTGCCAGCAGCTTACCAGGGGGAGGAAAGACCCAGTACTTC
.	TRBV6-1	TRBJ2-3	14	.	CASVPGTRTDTQYF	TGTGCCAGCGTCCCCGGGACTCGCACAGATACGCAGTATTTT
.	TRBV15	TRBJ1-3	17	.	CATSRMKAGNSGNTIYF	TGTGCCACCAGCAGGATGAAGGCAGGGAACTCTGGAAACACCATATATTTT
.	TRBV19	TRBJ1-1	14	.	CASSIGQGSTEAFF	TGTGCCAGTAGTATAGGGCAGGGGAGTACTGAAGCTTTCTTT
once	TRBV10-3	TRBJ1-2	13	.	CAISVSEGLGYTF	TGTGCCATCAGTGTCTCGGAGGGGTTAGGCTACACCTTC
.	TRBV10-3	TRBJ2-3	15	.	CAITRGDFLTDTQYF	TGTGCCATCACCAGGGGGGACTTTCTCACAGATACGCAGTATTTT
few	TRBV5-1	TRBJ1-1	14	.	CASSLAGARTEAFF	TGCGCCAGCAGCTTGGCAGGGGCAAGGACTGAAGCTTTCTTT
.	TRBV6-6	TRBJ2-3	15	.	CASSSIADHTDTQYF	TGTGCCAGCAGTTCGATAGCGGACCACACAGATACGCAGTATTTT
few	TRBV10-2	TRBJ2-7	17	TRBD2	CASSDQGLAGSSYEQYF	TGCGCCAGCAGTGATCAGGGACTAGCGGGAAGCTCCTACGAGCAGTACTTC
.	TRBV7-6	TRBJ1-4	17	.	CASSLAAKRQSSEKLFF	TGTGCCAGCAGCTTAGCGGCTAAGCGGCAGAGCAGTGAAAAACTGTTTTTT
.	TRBV6-5	TRBJ2-2	16	.	CASSSGPPSGTGELFF	TGTGCCAGCAGTTCCGGGCCACCCTCGGGCACCGGGGAGCTGTTTTTT
.	TRBV2	TRBJ1-2	15	.	CASSPGKGTSYGYTF	TGTGCCAGCAGTCCCGGGAAGGGGACTTCCTATGGCTACACCTTC
.	TRBV19	TRBJ1-5	12	.	CASSMRESPQHF	TGTGCCAGTAGTATGAGGGAGTCGCCCCAGCATTTT
.	TRBV6-1	TRBJ1-5	15	TRBD1	CASSIQGNGNQPQHF	TGTGCCAGCAGCATACAGGGGAATGGCAATCAGCCCCAGCATTTT
once	TRBV5-1	TRBJ2-1	17	TRBD2	CASSPMTPGLASNEQFF	TGCGCCAGCAGCCCAATGACACCGGGACTAGCATCCAATGAGCAGTTCTTC
.	TRBV20-1	TRBJ2-7	11	.	CSGAGTYEQYF	TGCAGTGGGGCAGGGACCTACGAGCAGTACTTC
.	TRBV28	TRBJ1-1	11	.	CASSQGRARVF	TGTGCCAGCAGTCAAGGCAGGGCGAGGGTCTTT
.	TRBV19	TRBJ1-3	14	.	CASSAGDSGNTIYF	TGTGCCAGTAGTGCGGGTGACTCTGGAAACACCATATATTTT
.	TRBV7-2	TRBJ2-1	15	TRBD1	CASSLQGAVYNEQFF	TGTGCCAGCAGCTTACAGGGGGCGGTATACAATGAGCAGTTCTTC
.	TRBV28	TRBJ1-1	16	TRBD1	CASSYGQESMNTEAFF	TGTGCCAGCAGCTACGGACAGGAGTCCATGAACACTGAAGCTTTCTTT
.	TRBV6-1	TRBJ1-4	15	TRBD1	CASSEVQGGSEKLFF	TGTGCCAGCAGTGAAGTCCAGGGGGGATCCGAAAAACTGTTTTTT
.	TRBV7-9	TRBJ1-2	12	.	CASSQVLGGYTF	TGTGCCAGCAGCCAGGTTCTCGGTGGCTACACCTTC
.	TRBV2	TRBJ2-5	14	.	CASNRWGLQETQYF	TGTGCCAGCAACAGGTGGGGGCTCCAAGAGACCCAGTACTTC
.	TRBV18	TRBJ2-1	15	TRBD2	CASSIAGGPFNEQFF	TGTGCCAGCTCAATCGCGGGGGGGCCGTTCAATGAGCAGTTCTTC
.	TRBV2	TRBJ1-1	15	.	CASNLDGSMNTEAFF	TGTGCCAGCAATCTGGACGGCTCCATGAACACTGAAGCTTTCTTT
few	TRBV5-1	TRBJ1-4	14	.	CASSLLAGSEKLFF	TGCGCCAGCAGCTTGTTGGCAGGGAGTGAAAAACTGTTTTTT
.	TRBV11-3	TRBJ2-7	13	TRBD1	CASSLVAGGEQYF	TGTGCCAGCAGCTTAGTAGCAGGGGGCGAGCAGTACTTC
.	TRBV13	TRBJ2-5	14	.	CASSLGPRGETQYF	TGTGCCAGCAGCTTAGGTCCCAGAGGGGAGACCCAGTACTTC
.	TRBV2	TRBJ2-7	16	TRBD2	CASSGGLAGGNYEQYF	TGTGCCAGCAGTGGGGGACTAGCGGGAGGGAACTACGAGCAGTACTTC
.	TRBV6-5	TRBJ2-3	14	TRBD1	CASRGQGAVSTQYF	TGTGCCAGCAGGGGACAGGGGGCGGTCAGTACGCAGTATTTT
.	TRBV7-2	TRBJ1-5	14	.	CASSFSGSNQPQHF	TGTGCCAGCAGCTTTTCAGGGAGCAATCAGCCCCAGCATTTT